These T cell receptor beta chains were read from a single sample in a study of blood T cell repertoires in COVID-19. The table came from immunoSEQ multiplex PCR; TCRdb's copy has only in-frame clones and leaves some out. The repertoire holds some 54,000 clones, around nine tenths seen once, with approximately 10% in the top ten. Sequenced: peripheral blood. These receptors were taken from a man older than 75 with active or convalescent COVID-19. The CDR3 runs from the conserved cysteine through the conserved F or W. A D gene is named only where the DNA matches it firmly. Not every row has a clone size; where given, it reads once, few, many or a size class.

>-|TRBV12-3/TRBV12-4|TRBJ1-1|-
TGTGCCAGCAGTCCTACAGGTAACACTGAAGCTTTCTTT
CASSPTGNTEAFF
>-|TRBV4-1|TRBJ2-3|TRBD2
TGCGCCAGCAGCCAAGTCTACGGGGGGGCTAGCACAGATACGCAGTATTTT
CASSQVYGGASTDTQYF
>once|TRBV4-1|TRBJ1-2|TRBD1
TGCGCCAGCAGCCCTGGAGGACAGGGCGGCTATGGCTACACCTTC
CASSPGGQGGYGYTF
>-|TRBV2|TRBJ2-3|TRBD2
TGTGCCAGCAGTGAGGCTAGCGGGAGCTTAGCGGATACGCAGTATTTT
CASSEASGSLADTQYF
>-|TRBV7-8|TRBJ2-7|TRBD1
TGTGCCAGCAGCAATCAGGGACAGGCGCTCTACGAGCAGTACTTC
CASSNQGQALYEQYF
>-|TRBV4-1|TRBJ2-1|TRBD1
TGCGCCAGCAGCCGGATGCAGGGGGCTCCCAATGAGCAGTTCTTC
CASSRMQGAPNEQFF
>-|TRBV18|TRBJ1-1|-
TGTGCCAGCTCACCGTTCGAGGGTGGATTTACGAACACTGAAGCTTTCTTT
CASSPFEGGFTNTEAFF
>-|TRBV2|TRBJ1-3|TRBD1
TGTGCCAGCAGGACAGGGTCCTCTGGAAACACCATATATTTT
CASRTGSSGNTIYF
>few|TRBV13|TRBJ1-4|TRBD1
TGTGCCAGCAGCCAGCGACAGGGCGGAGAAAAACTGTTTTTT
CASSQRQGGEKLFF
>-|TRBV19|TRBJ2-3|TRBD1
TGTGCCAGTAGTCAGGGACAGGGCACAGATACGCAGTATTTT
CASSQGQGTDTQYF
>-|TRBV6-2/TRBV6-3|TRBJ1-1|TRBD1
TGTGCCAGCAGTTGGGCCCGTTACAGGGGTCAGAGAGAAGCTTTCTTT
CASSWARYRGQREAFF
>-|TRBV5-4|TRBJ1-4|-
TGTGCCAGCAGCTATGACAGGACTAGGGAAAAACTGTTTTTT
CASSYDRTREKLFF
>-|TRBV6-2/TRBV6-3|TRBJ2-5|-
TGTGCCAGCAGTTACTCGTCAGTCTCCCAAGAGACCCAGTACTTC
CASSYSSVSQETQYF
>-|TRBV20-1|TRBJ2-1|TRBD2
TGCAGTGCTAGTAAGGGGCTAGCGGGATACAATGAGCAGTTCTTC
CSASKGLAGYNEQFF
>-|TRBV28|TRBJ1-2|-
TGTGCCAGCAGTTTTGGCGGGGGTACTCACTATGGCTACACCTTC
CASSFGGGTHYGYTF
>-|TRBV5-1|TRBJ2-3|TRBD2
TGCGCCAGCAGCTTAGAAACGGGACTAGCGATACCGCACGGGGATACGCAGTATTTT
CASSLETGLAIPHGDTQYF
>-|TRBV7-3|TRBJ1-1|-
TGTGCCAGCAGCTCACGGTGGAACACTGAAGCTTTCTTT
CASSSRWNTEAFF
>-|TRBV7-6|TRBJ2-2|TRBD2
TGTGCCAGCAGCTTAAATCCCTTAGCGGGGGAGAACACCGGGGAGCTGTTTTTT
CASSLNPLAGENTGELFF
>-|TRBV19|TRBJ2-7|-
TGTGCCAGTAGCGGACAGTTGAGCTCCTACGAGCAGTACTTC
CASSGQLSSYEQYF
>-|TRBV7-2|TRBJ2-1|-
TGTGCCAGCAGCTTAGCTCTACACAATGAGCAGTTCTTC
CASSLALHNEQFF
>-|TRBV12-3/TRBV12-4|TRBJ2-7|TRBD1
TGTGCCAGCAGTTCCGCAGGGGGCTACGAGCAGTACTTC
CASSSAGGYEQYF
>-|TRBV2|TRBJ2-7|-
TGTGCCAGCAGTGAAGCGACGACTGGCGAGCAGTACTTC
CASSEATTGEQYF
>-|TRBV6-2/TRBV6-3|TRBJ2-2|-
TGTGCCAGCAGTTACGGGGCACAGGGTTACACCGGGGAGCTGTTTTTT
CASSYGAQGYTGELFF
>-|TRBV28|TRBJ2-3|TRBD2
TGTGCCAGCAGTTCATCTAGCGGGGGGGTGGTGGCAGATACGCAGTATTTT
CASSSSSGGVVADTQYF
>-|TRBV7-8|TRBJ2-7|TRBD2
TGTGCCAGCAGCTACCCGGGACTAGTTCTCGAGCAGTACTTC
CASSYPGLVLEQYF
>-|TRBV10-2|TRBJ2-2|TRBD2
TGCGCCAGCAGGGAAAGCGGGGAGAACACCGGGGAGCTGTTTTTT
CASRESGENTGELFF
>-|TRBV7-8|TRBJ1-2|TRBD1
TGTGCCAGCAGCTTAGGGGGACAGGGGGCCGGTGGCTACACCTTC
CASSLGGQGAGGYTF
>-|TRBV10-2|TRBJ2-7|-
TGCGCCAGCAGTGTTCAGATCTACGAGCAGTACTTC
CASSVQIYEQYF
>-|TRBV7-2|TRBJ1-1|TRBD1
TGTGCCAGCAACCCGGACAGGAGGAACACTGAAGCTTTCTTT
CASNPDRRNTEAFF
>-|TRBV5-1|TRBJ2-5|TRBD2
TGCGCCAGCAGCTTACGGACTAGCGGGGTCGATGAGACCCAGTACTTC
CASSLRTSGVDETQYF
>-|TRBV6-5|TRBJ1-1|TRBD1
TGTGCCAGCAGTTTCACAGGGGGTCCTGAAGCTTTCTTT
CASSFTGGPEAFF
>-|TRBV19|TRBJ2-3|TRBD2
TGTGCCAGTAGTATCTATAGGACTAGCGGGGGGGTGCGTACGCAGTATTTT
CASSIYRTSGGVRTQYF
>-|TRBV20-1|TRBJ2-3|-
TGCAGTGCTAGTACCTTAGGGGGGGGGTACGGAGATACGCAGTATTTT
CSASTLGGGYGDTQYF
>-|TRBV28|TRBJ1-5|-
TGTGCCAGCAGTTCCGCATATCAGGGATCGTATCAGCCCCAGCATTTT
CASSSAYQGSYQPQHF
>-|TRBV2|TRBJ1-1|-
TGTGCCAGCAGTGAATTGGGGGCCAGGAACACTGAAGCTTTCTTT
CASSELGARNTEAFF
>-|TRBV28|TRBJ2-2|TRBD2
TGTGCCAGCAGACCGGGAGGGTCCAACACCGGGGAGCTGTTTTTT
CASRPGGSNTGELFF
>-|TRBV6-5|TRBJ2-7|-
TGTGCCAGCAGTCCGACTGATCCCTCCTACGAGCAGTACTTC
CASSPTDPSYEQYF
>-|TRBV7-2|TRBJ1-4|TRBD1
TGTGCCAGCAGCTTAGTTGGGACAGAGAATGAAAAACTGTTTTTT
CASSLVGTENEKLFF
>-|TRBV4-3|TRBJ1-1|-
TGCGCCAGCAGCCAGGGGGGTGGAAAAACTGAAGCTTTCTTT
CASSQGGGKTEAFF
>-|TRBV15|TRBJ1-4|TRBD1
TGTGCCACCAGAAGACAGGGGTCAACTAATGAAAAACTGTTTTTT
CATRRQGSTNEKLFF
>-|TRBV4-3|TRBJ1-4|TRBD1
TGCGCCAGCAGCCGAGGGGAGGGGACAGGTAATGAAAAACTGTTTTTT
CASSRGEGTGNEKLFF
>-|TRBV28|TRBJ1-1|-
TGTGCCAGCACGGGGACTGAAGCTTTCTTT
CASTGTEAFF
>once|TRBV10-3|TRBJ1-3|-
TGTGCCATCAATGCGGGGTCTGGAAACACCATATATTTT
CAINAGSGNTIYF
>-|TRBV30|TRBJ1-6|-
TGTGCCTGGAGATCCGACAGTGCTAATTCACCCCTCCACTTT
CAWRSDSANSPLHF
>-|TRBV5-6|TRBJ2-4|-
TGTGCCAGCAGCTTGGGCAGGGGGGCTGATCTAGCCAAAAACATTCAGTACTTC
CASSLGRGADLAKNIQYF
>-|TRBV21-1|TRBJ1-6|-
TGTGCCAGCAGAAGTACACAGGGACCGGGCTTAGGGTCACCCCTCCACTTT
CASRSTQGPGLGSPLHF
>-|TRBV3-1/TRBV3-2|TRBJ2-3|TRBD1
TGTGCCAGCAGCCAGCCCGGGACAGGGGTTACAGATACGCAGTATTTT
CASSQPGTGVTDTQYF
>-|TRBV7-3|TRBJ2-3|-
TGTGCCAGCAGCTTAGAAAGGGGAGGAGATACGCAGTATTTT
CASSLERGGDTQYF
>-|TRBV7-2|TRBJ2-1|-
TGTGCCAGCAGCTTAGACTGGAGCTCCTACAATGAGCAGTTCTTC
CASSLDWSSYNEQFF
>-|TRBV27|TRBJ2-1|TRBD2
TGTGCCAGCAGTCGGGGGGAGGGGCGCCATGAGCAGTTCTTC
CASSRGEGRHEQFF
>-|TRBV2|TRBJ2-5|TRBD2
TGTGCCAGCAGTCTACTAGCGGGAGCGGGAGAGACCCAGTACTTC
CASSLLAGAGETQYF
>-|TRBV7-6|TRBJ1-1|-
TGTGCCAGCAGCAATTCGGGGGGGATGAACACTGAAGCTTTCTTT
CASSNSGGMNTEAFF
>-|TRBV25-1|TRBJ2-2|TRBD2
TGTGCCAGCAGTGACCTCCCCGCGGGGGTTTCCCCCGGGGAGCTGTTTTTT
CASSDLPAGVSPGELFF
>once|TRBV2|TRBJ2-5|-
TGTGCCAGCAGTGGGCAGGAGACCCAGTACTTC
CASSGQETQYF
>-|TRBV9|TRBJ2-3|TRBD2
TGTGCCAGCAGCGTAGGACTAGCGACGGATACGCAGTATTTT
CASSVGLATDTQYF
>-|TRBV7-2|TRBJ2-5|-
TGTGCCAGCAGCGTCCCGGGACTTGGAGAGACCCAGTACTTC
CASSVPGLGETQYF
>few|TRBV3-1/TRBV3-2|TRBJ1-6|-
TGTGCCAGCAGCCAGAGTGATTCACCCCTCCACTTT
CASSQSDSPLHF